This passage covers 2 T cell receptor beta chains from one sample sequenced in a study of shared clonotypes between healthy human individuals. Positively selected for CCR7, the CD45RO-negative cells used as naive CD8 cells excluded terminally differentiated effector memory CD45RA+ cells. The protocol was immunoSEQ multiplex PCR, while the TCRdb copy is restricted to in-frame clones and leaves out a portion. Of some 2 million clones in the sample, about 95% were seen once. Specimen: naive CD8+ T cells sorted from blood. Receptors originate from a man aged 18 to 29 in good health.

The CDR3 region has the DNA TGTGCCGCTAGACAGGTTTCATATGGCTACACCTTC. Its translation is CAARQVSYGYTF. The chain combines TRBV2 with TRBJ1-2, with D tentatively TRBD1 (6 bases). There are 12 residues in the CDR3. The germline V gene has CDR1 SNHLY and CDR2 FYNNEI. The V gene lost 11 bases and the J gene lost 5 bases, with 15 bases spanning the gap.

This chain uses TRBV10-3 with TRBJ2-3; 9 bases fit TRBD2. V trimming: 1 base; J trimming: 6 bases; junction bases outside the gene matches: 5. Germline V CDR1 and CDR2: ENHRY, SYGVKD. The CDR3 is 15 amino acids. In DNA form, the CDR3 reads TGTGCCATCAGTGAGTATCAGCGGGAGGACGATACGCAGTATTTT. The encoded protein is CAISEYQREDDTQYF.